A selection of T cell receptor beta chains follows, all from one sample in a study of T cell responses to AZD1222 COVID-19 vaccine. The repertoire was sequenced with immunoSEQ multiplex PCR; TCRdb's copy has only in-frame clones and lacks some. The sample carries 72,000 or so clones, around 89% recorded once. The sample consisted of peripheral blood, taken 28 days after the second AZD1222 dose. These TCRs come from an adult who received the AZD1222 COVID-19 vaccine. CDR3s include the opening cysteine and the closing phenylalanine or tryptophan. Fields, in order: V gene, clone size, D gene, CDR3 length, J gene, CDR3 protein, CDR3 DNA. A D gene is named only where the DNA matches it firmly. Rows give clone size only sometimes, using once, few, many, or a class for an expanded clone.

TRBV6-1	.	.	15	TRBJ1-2	CASSEEWASLYGYTF	TGTGCCAGCAGTGAAGAGTGGGCATCGCTCTATGGCTACACCTTC
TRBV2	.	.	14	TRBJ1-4	CASSEARPAFGLFF	TGTGCCAGCAGTGAAGCTCGTCCGGCCTTCGGACTGTTTTTT
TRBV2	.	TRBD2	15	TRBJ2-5	CASRPRGGSQETQYF	TGTGCCAGCAGGCCACGGGGCGGGAGCCAAGAGACCCAGTACTTC
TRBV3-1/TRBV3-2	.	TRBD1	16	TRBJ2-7	CASSQDWGTASYEQYF	TGTGCCAGCAGCCAAGATTGGGGGACAGCCTCCTACGAGCAGTACTTC
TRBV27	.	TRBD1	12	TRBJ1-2	CASSAKGQLYTF	TGTGCCAGCAGTGCAAAGGGACAGCTCTACACCTTC
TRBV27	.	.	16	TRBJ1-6	CASSRGARGVNSPLHF	TGTGCCAGCAGTAGAGGGGCCCGCGGGGTCAATTCACCCCTCCACTTT
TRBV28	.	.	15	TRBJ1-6	CASNRAGQVNSPLHF	TGTGCCAGCAACAGGGCCGGTCAGGTTAATTCACCCCTCCACTTT
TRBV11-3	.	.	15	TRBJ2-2	CASSLSGLNTGELFF	TGTGCCAGCAGTCTAAGCGGACTCAACACCGGGGAGCTGTTTTTT
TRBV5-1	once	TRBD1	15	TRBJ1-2	CASSLDGQAHYGYTF	TGCGCCAGCAGCTTGGACGGACAGGCCCACTATGGCTACACCTTC
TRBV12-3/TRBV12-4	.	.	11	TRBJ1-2	CASSGNYGYTF	TGTGCCAGCAGCGGTAACTATGGCTACACCTTC
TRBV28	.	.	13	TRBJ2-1	CASRDSSYNEQFF	TGTGCCAGCAGGGATAGCTCCTACAATGAGCAGTTCTTC